This T cell receptor (beta chain) was sequenced in a study of T-cell reconstitution after alpha-beta-depleted transplantation in children. The table lists this clonotype with a count of one. The library targeted TCRbeta and was prepared with unique molecular identifiers. TCRdb called the PCR reads again in MiXCR, with one record for every CDR3 protein. Here the sample spans 450,000 to 600,000 distinct CDR3 sequences, around 16% being singletons. The germline CDR1 and CDR2 sequences are DFQATT and SNEGSKA (reference sequence). The CDR3 length is 15 residues. V gave up 6 bases and J gave up 6 bases, with 22 bases separating them.

The TCR comes from a human donor who donated a stem cell graft to a child with acute lymphoblastic leukemia. The chain is built from TRBV20-1 and TRBJ2-3; D ambiguous. The sequencing used PBMCs from the stem cell graft donor, collected from the stem cell graft. CDR3 nucleotide sequence: TGCAGTGCCTCTCTCGACTTCAAGGATCCGGATACGCAGTATTTT. It yields the protein CSASLDFKDPDTQYF.